The next 14 T cell receptor beta chains were all read from a single sample in a study of cytomegalovirus exposure and HLA in healthy donors. The PCR had 60 Vbeta and 13 Jbeta primers. Only in-frame clones appear in the TCRdb table, and some are missing; sequencing was by immunoSEQ multiplex PCR. The table shows some 110,000 clones, with about 76% occurring only once. The sequencing input was PBMCs. Receptors were obtained from a man younger than 45 in good health and CMV-seropositive.

The chain links TRBV11-2 to TRBJ2-7; TRBD1 matches 8 bases. This CDR3 is built from 13 residues. The V and J ends lost 5 bases and 7 bases, in that order; junction bases with no gene match: 7. Germline CDR1 reads SGHAT; CDR2 reads FQNNGV. The CDR3 spells CASSNYRGWEQYF. CDR3 in DNA: TGTGCCAGCAGCAACTACAGGGGGTGGGAGCAGTACTTC.

This clone was found once. The chain has TRBV9 and TRBJ2-7, with D possibly TRBD2 on 6 matching bases. Looked up from germline, CDR1 is SGDLS and CDR2 is YYNGEE. The ends were cut back, 4 bases at V and 2 bases at J, with 10 bases in the middle. The length of the CDR3 is 13 residues. CDR3 in amino acids: CASSTGGTYEQYF. CDR3 coding DNA: TGTGCCAGCAGCACCGGGGGTACCTACGAGCAGTACTTC.

The V call is TRBV30, the J call TRBJ1-1; 9 bases match TRBD1. Germline CDR1 is GTSNPN and CDR2 is SVGIG (reference sequence). V was clipped by 7 bases and J by 1 base; unmatched bases: 10. This CDR3 comprises 15 residues. CDR3 in amino acids: CASQPKQGANTEAFF. The CDR3 DNA is TGTGCCTCTCAGCCGAAACAGGGGGCGAACACTGAAGCTTTCTTT.

Points on this clone: The same CDR3 arises from other DNA sequences in this sample as well. The chain links TRBV18 to TRBJ2-7; 14 bases align to TRBD2. The CDR3 loop spans 16 amino acids. Germline V CDR1 and CDR2: KGHSH, LQKENI. Losses at the gene ends were 3 bases for V and 3 bases for J; bases not matched to a gene: 4. The CDR3 spells CASSPPGTSGGYEQYF. In DNA form, the CDR3 reads TGTGCCAGCTCACCCCCCGGGACTAGCGGGGGCTACGAGCAGTACTTC.

The chain is built from TRBV7-9 and TRBJ2-2, with D uncertain. V was shortened by 4 bases and J by 0 bases, with 9 bases between the two germline ends. This CDR3 has 15 residues. CDR1 is SEHNR and CDR2 is FQNEAQ in the germline V gene (reference sequence). CDR3 residues: CASSSVSPNTGELFF. The CDR3, as DNA: TGTGCCAGCAGCTCGGTGTCTCCGAACACCGGGGAGCTGTTTTTT.

Regarding this clone: Other DNA sequences in the sample encode the same CDR3. This sequence joins TRBV5-4 and TRBJ1-3; no clear D. CDR1 and CDR2 (germline): SGHNT, YYREEE (reference sequence). Trimming pared 1 base from V and 0 bases from J, leaving 5 bases between. This CDR3 has 14 amino acids. CDR3 sequence: CASSLSGSGNTIYF. CDR3 nucleotide sequence: TGTGCCAGCAGCTTGTCGGGCTCTGGAAACACCATATATTTT.

This chain connects TRBV11-2 to TRBJ2-3, with 10 bases lining up with TRBD2. CDR3 length: 15 amino acids. In germline, CDR1 is SGHAT, CDR2 FQNNGV. With V trimmed by 4 bases and J by 8 bases, 9 bases remained unmatched. This CDR3 reads CASSSELAGFGTQYF. The CDR3 DNA sequence: TGTGCCAGCAGCTCAGAACTAGCGGGGTTTGGTACGCAGTATTTT.

J is TRBJ1-5 and V is TRBV18, with 12 bases identical to TRBD1. Per the germline V gene, CDR1 is KGHSH and CDR2 is LQKENI. V gave up 1 base and J gave up 6 bases; unmatched junction bases: 13. The CDR3 has 19 residues. The CDR3 coding sequence is TGTGCCAGCTCACCACGTTCCACATCCGGGACAGGGGGCTTTCAGCCCCAGCATTTT. It yields the protein CASSPRSTSGTGGFQPQHF.

V gene TRBV11-3 combines with J gene TRBJ2-2; TRBD2 agrees at 8 bases. The germline gives CDR1 SGHNT, CDR2 YENEEA. CDR3 length: 12 residues. V lost 11 bases to trimming and J lost 5 bases; unmatched junction nucleotides: 4. The CDR3 DNA follows: TGTGCCCGACGGGGGGGAACCGGGGAGCTGTTTTTT. Protein product: CARRGGTGELFF.

This chain connects TRBV29-1 to TRBJ1-5; 10 nucleotides match TRBD1. This CDR3 comprises 13 residues. Germline V gene lookup returns CDR1 SQVTM and CDR2 ANQGSEA. Trimming at V came to 6 bases and at J to 7 bases, leaving 6 bases not matched to a gene. This chain's CDR3 is CSVSGTGDQPQHF. CDR3 bases: TGCAGCGTATCCGGGACAGGGGACCAGCCCCAGCATTTT.

In DNA form, the CDR3 reads TGCGCCAGCAGCGCCGGAGCTGGGGCTCGGGAGACCCAGTACTTC. This sequence encodes CASSAGAGARETQYF. This chain joins TRBV5-1 and TRBJ2-5; possibly TRBD1 for D (5 bases). The germline gives CDR1 SGHRS, CDR2 YFSETQ. The V gene lost 4 bases and the J gene lost 5 bases, with 18 bases spanning the gap. This CDR3 spans 15 amino acids. Supplemented by reference TRBV5-1 and TRBJ2-5, the full variable domain reads KAGVTQTPRYLIKTRGQQVTLSCSPISGHRSVSWYQQTPGQGLQFLFEYFSETQRNKGNFPGRFSGRQFSNSRSEMNVSTLELGDSALYLCASSAGAGARETQYFGPGTRLLVL.

V gene TRBV5-1 combines with J gene TRBJ2-2, with TRBD2 matching 9 bases. With V trimmed by 0 bases and J by 5 bases, 5 bases remained unmatched. This CDR3 contains 16 residues. Germline values: CDR1 SGHRS, CDR2 YFSETQ. The CDR3 sequence: CASSLGLAGRTGELFF. The CDR3 DNA is TGCGCCAGCAGCTTGGGCCTAGCGGGGAGAACCGGGGAGCTGTTTTTT.

V usage is TRBV5-1 and J usage is TRBJ2-2; 10 bases are a match to TRBD1. Germline V gene sequence: CDR1 SGHRS, CDR2 YFSETQ. The ends lost 4 bases at V and 3 bases at J; junction bases unmatched: 6. This CDR3 is built from 16 residues. The CDR3 reads CASSARDRGDTGELFF. CDR3 sequence (DNA): TGCGCCAGCAGCGCCCGGGACAGGGGTGACACCGGGGAGCTGTTTTTT. The variable domain in full, completed from reference TRBV5-1 and TRBJ2-2, reads KAGVTQTPRYLIKTRGQQVTLSCSPISGHRSVSWYQQTPGQGLQFLFEYFSETQRNKGNFPGRFSGRQFSNSRSEMNVSTLELGDSALYLCASSARDRGDTGELFFGEGSRLTVL.

This clone is a singleton in its sample. The chain joins TRBV7-2 to TRBJ1-3, with D unresolved. The CDR3 length is 13 residues. Germline CDR1 SGHTA, CDR2 FQGNSA. V lost 2 bases and J lost 9, with 11 bases in between. The CDR3 sequence: CASSLNTLGTIYF. CDR3 sequence (DNA): TGTGCCAGCAGCTTAAACACTCTAGGCACCATATATTTT.